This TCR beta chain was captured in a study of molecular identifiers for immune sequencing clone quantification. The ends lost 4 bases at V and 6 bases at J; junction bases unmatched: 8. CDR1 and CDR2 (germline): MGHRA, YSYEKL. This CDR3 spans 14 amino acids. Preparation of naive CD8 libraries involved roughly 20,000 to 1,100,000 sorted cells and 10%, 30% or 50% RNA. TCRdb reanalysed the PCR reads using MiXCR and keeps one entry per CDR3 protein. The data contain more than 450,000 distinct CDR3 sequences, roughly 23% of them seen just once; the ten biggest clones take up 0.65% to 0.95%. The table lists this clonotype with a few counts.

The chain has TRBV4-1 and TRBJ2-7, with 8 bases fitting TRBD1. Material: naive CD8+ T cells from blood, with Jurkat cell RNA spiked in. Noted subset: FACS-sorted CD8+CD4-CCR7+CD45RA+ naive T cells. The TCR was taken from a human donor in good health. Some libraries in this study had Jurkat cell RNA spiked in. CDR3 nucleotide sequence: TGCGCCAGCAGCCCCGGGACAGGCTTTGGCGAGCAGTACTTC. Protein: CASSPGTGFGEQYF.